Listed below are T cell receptor beta chains from one sample, sequenced in a study of blood T cell repertoires in COVID-19. Data came from immunoSEQ multiplex PCR; TCRdb stores just in-frame clones and leaves some out. Of about 100,000 clones listed, approximately 91% were seen once; the top ten hold around 2.1%. The specimen was peripheral blood. The receptors shown here come from a man aged 50-60 years with active COVID-19. CDR3s include the opening cysteine and the closing phenylalanine or tryptophan. A D gene is named only where the DNA matches it firmly. Size is omitted from some rows. Given values are once, few, many or a class for expanded clones.

size: -; D: -; J: TRBJ2-1; V: TRBV11-3; DNA: TGTGCCAGCAGCGGTGAACTGGAGGGCCGGAATGAGCAGTTCTTC; CDR3: CASSGELEGRNEQFF
size: -; D: -; J: TRBJ1-4; V: TRBV4-1; DNA: TGCGCCAGCAGCCAAGCCCGCGGGGAAAAACTGTTTTTT; CDR3: CASSQARGEKLFF
size: once; D: -; J: TRBJ2-7; V: TRBV5-1; DNA: TGCGCCAGCAGCTTGAGGGGGGGGGCCGAGAGGAGCGAGCAGTACTTC; CDR3: CASSLRGGAERSEQYF
size: -; D: TRBD1; J: TRBJ2-2; V: TRBV10-2; DNA: TGCGCCAGCAGGGAAAACGTGGGACAGGGACCCAACACCGGGGAGCTGTTTTTT; CDR3: CASRENVGQGPNTGELFF
size: -; D: TRBD2; J: TRBJ2-5; V: TRBV5-4; DNA: TGTGCCAGCAGCTTGCTCTCGTTAGCGGGGGCAGAGACCCAGTACTTC; CDR3: CASSLLSLAGAETQYF
size: -; D: TRBD2; J: TRBJ2-1; V: TRBV3-1/TRBV3-2; DNA: TGTGCCAGCAGCCAAGGGGAGGGCAATGAGCAGTTCTTC; CDR3: CASSQGEGNEQFF
size: -; D: -; J: TRBJ1-1; V: TRBV18; DNA: TGTGCCAGCTCAACGGACAGTAAGAACACTGAAGCTTTCTTT; CDR3: CASSTDSKNTEAFF
size: few; D: TRBD1; J: TRBJ1-6; V: TRBV7-9; DNA: TGTGCCAGCAGCGAACAGGGGTGGAATTCACCCCTCCACTTT; CDR3: CASSEQGWNSPLHF
size: -; D: -; J: TRBJ1-1; V: TRBV5-1; DNA: TGCGCCAGCAGCCTGACGACAACGGTGACTGAAGCTTTCTTT; CDR3: CASSLTTTVTEAFF
size: -; D: -; J: TRBJ2-5; V: TRBV24-1; DNA: TGTGCCACCAGTGACCCCCGAGTACCCCAAGAGACCCAGTACTTC; CDR3: CATSDPRVPQETQYF
size: -; D: -; J: TRBJ1-2; V: TRBV5-1; DNA: TGCGCCAGCAGCTTGACCACAGCTTCCTATGGCTACACCTTC; CDR3: CASSLTTASYGYTF
size: -; D: TRBD2; J: TRBJ2-7; V: TRBV5-6; DNA: TGTGCCAGCAGCTTTAGCGGGGTTCAGTACTTC; CDR3: CASSFSGVQYF
size: -; D: TRBD1; J: TRBJ2-1; V: TRBV5-1; DNA: TGCGCCAGCAGCTTGGGGGGACAGGGGAGGCTAGCGGGCTACAATGAGCAGTTCTTC; CDR3: CASSLGGQGRLAGYNEQFF
size: -; D: -; J: TRBJ2-1; V: TRBV6-5; DNA: TGTGCCAGCAGTTACGTTCCCTCCGGGAACAATGAGCAGTTCTTC; CDR3: CASSYVPSGNNEQFF
size: once; D: TRBD2; J: TRBJ2-5; V: TRBV29-1; DNA: TGCAGCGTTGGGACTAGCGGCAAAGAGACCCAGTACTTC; CDR3: CSVGTSGKETQYF
size: -; D: -; J: TRBJ2-6; V: TRBV9; DNA: TGTGCCAGCAGCGTAGGGGGCAGGGCTGGGGCCAACGTCCTGACTTTC; CDR3: CASSVGGRAGANVLTF
size: few; D: TRBD1; J: TRBJ1-5; V: TRBV24-1; DNA: TGTGCCACCAGTGAACCTGGGACAGGGTGGAATCAGCCCCAGCATTTT; CDR3: CATSEPGTGWNQPQHF
size: -; D: TRBD1; J: TRBJ2-3; V: TRBV18; DNA: TGTGCCAGCTCACTCCGGGACAGGGGGTCAATCTATGCAGATACGCAGTATTTT; CDR3: CASSLRDRGSIYADTQYF
size: -; D: -; J: TRBJ1-1; V: TRBV5-4; DNA: TGTGCCAGCAGCTTGTACTTGCAGGGAGGTTCTGAAGCTTTCTTT; CDR3: CASSLYLQGGSEAFF
size: -; D: TRBD1; J: TRBJ1-1; V: TRBV6-6; DNA: TGTGCCAGCAGTCTCCGGGACAGGGGCACTGAAGCTTTCTTT; CDR3: CASSLRDRGTEAFF
size: -; D: TRBD1; J: TRBJ1-2; V: TRBV6-5; DNA: TGTGCCAGCAGCCAGGGGTGGGACAGTGGCTACACCTTC; CDR3: CASSQGWDSGYTF
size: -; D: -; J: TRBJ2-5; V: TRBV5-1; DNA: TGCGCCAGCAGATCGGTTGGGACCCAGTACTTC; CDR3: CASRSVGTQYF
size: -; D: -; J: TRBJ2-1; V: TRBV7-9; DNA: TGTGCCAGCAGCTTAGGCCCCCTAGCGCGAGACAATGAGCAGTTCTTC; CDR3: CASSLGPLARDNEQFF
size: -; D: -; J: TRBJ2-1; V: TRBV7-8; DNA: TGTGCCAGCAGCTTAGCGGGGGGGCATCTTGAGCAGTTCTTC; CDR3: CASSLAGGHLEQFF
size: -; D: TRBD1; J: TRBJ1-4; V: TRBV7-9; DNA: TGTGCCAGCAGCTCGAACAGGGGAACAACTAATGAAAAACTGTTTTTT; CDR3: CASSSNRGTTNEKLFF
size: -; D: -; J: TRBJ2-6; V: TRBV19; DNA: TGTGCCAGTAGTATAGAGGGCTGGGGGAGGAGAGGTTCTGGGGCCAACGTCCTGACTTTC; CDR3: CASSIEGWGRRGSGANVLTF
size: -; D: -; J: TRBJ1-2; V: TRBV3-1/TRBV3-2; DNA: TGTGCCAGCAGCCAAGCGGGTATCTATGGCTACACCTTC; CDR3: CASSQAGIYGYTF
size: -; D: TRBD1; J: TRBJ2-5; V: TRBV28; DNA: TGTGCCAGCAGTTCCGCCTACAGGGGGCCCCACCAAGAGACCCAGTACTTC; CDR3: CASSSAYRGPHQETQYF
size: -; D: -; J: TRBJ1-6; V: TRBV3-1/TRBV3-2; DNA: TGTGCCAGCAGCCAACCAGGGCCCTATAATTCACCCCTCCACTTT; CDR3: CASSQPGPYNSPLHF
size: -; D: TRBD2; J: TRBJ2-1; V: TRBV4-2; DNA: TGTGCCAGCAGCCAATTAGGGACTAGCGGGAGTAATGAGCAGTTCTTC; CDR3: CASSQLGTSGSNEQFF
size: once; D: -; J: TRBJ2-2; V: TRBV20-1; DNA: TGCAGTGCTAGAGCCCGGGGAGGGCTGTTTTTT; CDR3: CSARARGGLFF
size: -; D: -; J: TRBJ1-1; V: TRBV7-3; DNA: TGTGCCAGCAGCCGAGGTCGGACAACGAAAGTGAACACTGAAGCTTTCTTT; CDR3: CASSRGRTTKVNTEAFF
size: -; D: -; J: TRBJ2-5; V: TRBV3-1/TRBV3-2; DNA: TGTGCCAGCAGCCATACCAGGGTAAAGGAAGAGACCCAGTACTTC; CDR3: CASSHTRVKEETQYF
size: -; D: TRBD1; J: TRBJ1-2; V: TRBV5-4; DNA: TGTGCCAGCAGCCACGGACAGGGGGACTATGGCTACACCTTC; CDR3: CASSHGQGDYGYTF
size: -; D: -; J: TRBJ2-1; V: TRBV5-1; DNA: TGCGCCAGCAGCTTGGGGCAGGGGATCAGTGTGCAGTTCTTC; CDR3: CASSLGQGISVQFF
size: -; D: -; J: TRBJ1-2; V: TRBV7-9; DNA: TGTGCCAGCAGCCCACGGGACAACAAGGGCTATGGCTACACCTTC; CDR3: CASSPRDNKGYGYTF
size: -; D: -; J: TRBJ2-1; V: TRBV6-5; DNA: TGTGCCAGCAGTTACTCCTCGCAGGGATCCTACAATGAGCAGTTCTTC; CDR3: CASSYSSQGSYNEQFF
size: -; D: -; J: TRBJ1-6; V: TRBV3-1/TRBV3-2; DNA: TGTGCCAGCAGCCAAGAAGGCGGGATCTCCTATAATTCACCCCTCCACTTT; CDR3: CASSQEGGISYNSPLHF
size: -; D: TRBD2; J: TRBJ2-2; V: TRBV12-3/TRBV12-4; DNA: TGTGCCAGCAGTCCGGGGGGTGCCGGGGAGCTGTTTTTT; CDR3: CASSPGGAGELFF
size: -; D: TRBD2; J: TRBJ2-2; V: TRBV2; DNA: TGTGCCAGCAGGAGGGACTACAGGAACACCGGGGAGCTGTTTTTT; CDR3: CASRRDYRNTGELFF
size: -; D: -; J: TRBJ2-1; V: TRBV30; DNA: TGTGCCTGGAGTATGGTATCAGCCTACAATGAGCAGTTCTTC; CDR3: CAWSMVSAYNEQFF
size: -; D: TRBD2; J: TRBJ2-7; V: TRBV10-3; DNA: TGTGCCATCAGTGAAGAACTAGCGGGGAGCGAGCAGTACTTC; CDR3: CAISEELAGSEQYF
size: -; D: TRBD1; J: TRBJ1-2; V: TRBV2; DNA: TGTGCCAGCAGTGTTACACAGGGGGCGTCTAACTATGGCTACACCTTC; CDR3: CASSVTQGASNYGYTF
size: -; D: -; J: TRBJ1-2; V: TRBV19; DNA: TGTGCCAGTAGTATGGAGGCTAGAAGGGAACCCTATGGCTACACCTTC; CDR3: CASSMEARREPYGYTF
size: -; D: TRBD2; J: TRBJ2-3; V: TRBV25-1; DNA: TGTGCCAGCAGTCCCCACCGGACTAGTAGGGCAGATACGCAGTATTTT; CDR3: CASSPHRTSRADTQYF
size: -; D: -; J: TRBJ2-2; V: TRBV24-1; DNA: TGTGCCACCAGTGATCCCCGCACCCGGGCCGGGGAGCTGTTTTTT; CDR3: CATSDPRTRAGELFF
size: -; D: TRBD1; J: TRBJ2-5; V: TRBV5-4; DNA: TGTGCCAGCAGCTCGGGACAGCCAAAGGAGACCCAGTACTTC; CDR3: CASSSGQPKETQYF
size: -; D: -; J: TRBJ1-5; V: TRBV7-8; DNA: TGTGCCAGCAGCCAACAGGCCGTCTTACATTTT; CDR3: CASSQQAVLHF
size: -; D: -; J: TRBJ1-5; V: TRBV3-1/TRBV3-2; DNA: TGTGCCAGCAGCCAAGGGCGGGGGAATCAGCCCCAGCATTTT; CDR3: CASSQGRGNQPQHF
size: -; D: -; J: TRBJ1-3; V: TRBV24-1; DNA: TGTGCCACCAAAAGAGGGGGTGCTGGAAACACCATATATTTT; CDR3: CATKRGGAGNTIYF
size: -; D: -; J: TRBJ1-1; V: TRBV18; DNA: TGTGCCAGCTCACCCGTCTCCCTGAACACTGAAGCTTTCTTT; CDR3: CASSPVSLNTEAFF
size: -; D: TRBD2; J: TRBJ2-4; V: TRBV6-6; DNA: TGTGCCAGCAGTTACTCGCTAGCGGGTTCAAACATTCAGTACTTC; CDR3: CASSYSLAGSNIQYF
size: -; D: TRBD2; J: TRBJ2-7; V: TRBV18; DNA: TGTGCCAGCTCACCCAGCGGGGGATCCGAGCAGTACTTC; CDR3: CASSPSGGSEQYF
size: -; D: TRBD1; J: TRBJ1-1; V: TRBV30; DNA: TGTGCCTGGAGGGAAACCCGGGACAGCCTTGAAGCTTTCTTT; CDR3: CAWRETRDSLEAFF